This T cell receptor beta chain derives from a study of response to subunit inactivated influenza vaccine. Via MiXCR, TCRdb re-called the RT-PCR reads, giving one row per CDR3 protein. The repertoire includes hundreds of thousands of distinct CDR3 sequences, over 9.5% of them detected once, and about an eighth sits in the top ten. This clonotype has a handful of counts. V was trimmed by 3 bases and J by 2 bases, leaving 14 bases between them. The CDR3 length is 16 residues. Per the germline V gene, CDR1 is KGHSH and CDR2 is LQKENI. The chain links TRBV18 to TRBJ2-1; a possible D gene is TRBD2 (6 bases). This specimen was PBMCs from blood, taken 40 to 50 days after vaccination. This TCR derives from a man aged 45-65 years who received an inactivated influenza vaccine. CDR3 coding DNA: TGTGCCAGCTCACCGTCTCGAGCGGGTGCCTACAATGAGCAGTTCTTC. Amino acids: CASSPSRAGAYNEQFF.